Here is one TCR beta chain with its context. The record originates from a study of cytomegalovirus exposure and HLA in healthy donors. PCR used 60 Vbeta primers and 13 Jbeta primers. Method: immunoSEQ multiplex PCR; TCRdb's copy keeps in-frame clones and lacks some. Here the sample table reports 150,000 to 200,000 clones. This clonotype was sampled from a woman aged 18-29 years in good health and CMV-seropositive. The specimen sequenced was PBMCs.

This chain's CDR3 is CASSLALAGGQDTQYF. The CDR3 DNA is TGTGCCAGCAGCTTGGCATTAGCGGGAGGGCAAGATACGCAGTATTTT. This sequence joins TRBV5-6 and TRBJ2-3; 11 bases match TRBD2. The CDR3 loop spans 16 amino acids. Germline V gene lookup returns CDR1 SGHDT and CDR2 YYEEEE. Trimming cost V 0 bases and J 5 bases; bases outside gene matches: 5.